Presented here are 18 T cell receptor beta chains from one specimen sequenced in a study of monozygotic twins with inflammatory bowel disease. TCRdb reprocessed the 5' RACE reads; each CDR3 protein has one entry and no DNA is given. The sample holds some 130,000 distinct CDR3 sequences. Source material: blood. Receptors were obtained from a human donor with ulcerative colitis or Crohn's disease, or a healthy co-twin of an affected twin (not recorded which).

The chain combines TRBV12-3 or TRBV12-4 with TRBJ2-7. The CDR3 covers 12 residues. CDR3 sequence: CASSLHSYEQYF.

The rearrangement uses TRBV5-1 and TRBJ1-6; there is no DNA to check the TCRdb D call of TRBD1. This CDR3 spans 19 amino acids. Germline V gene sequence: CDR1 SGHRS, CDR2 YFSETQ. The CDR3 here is CASSLFPSDRGNYNSPLHF.

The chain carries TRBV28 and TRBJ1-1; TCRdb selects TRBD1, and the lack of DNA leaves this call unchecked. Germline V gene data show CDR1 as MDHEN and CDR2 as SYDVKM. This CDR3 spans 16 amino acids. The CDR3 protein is CASSFWGGGLNTEAFF.

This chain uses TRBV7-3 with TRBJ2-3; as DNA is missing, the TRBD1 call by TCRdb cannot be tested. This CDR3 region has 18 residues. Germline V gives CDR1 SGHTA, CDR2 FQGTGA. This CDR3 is CASSLGRDRAPGTDTQYF.

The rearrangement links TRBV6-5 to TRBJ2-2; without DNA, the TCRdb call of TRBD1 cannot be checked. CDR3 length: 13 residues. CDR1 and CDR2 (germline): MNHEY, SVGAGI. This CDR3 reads CASSYRATGELFF.

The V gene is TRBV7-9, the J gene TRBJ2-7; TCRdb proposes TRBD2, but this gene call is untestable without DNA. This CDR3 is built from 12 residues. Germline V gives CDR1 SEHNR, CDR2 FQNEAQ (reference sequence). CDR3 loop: CASRSSNYEQYF.

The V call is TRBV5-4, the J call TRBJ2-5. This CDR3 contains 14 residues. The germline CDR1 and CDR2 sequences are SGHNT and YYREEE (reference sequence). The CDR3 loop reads CASSLRNFQETQYF.

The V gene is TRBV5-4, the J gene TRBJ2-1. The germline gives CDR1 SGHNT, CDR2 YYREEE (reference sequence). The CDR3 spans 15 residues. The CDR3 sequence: CASSFAGRPYNEQFF.

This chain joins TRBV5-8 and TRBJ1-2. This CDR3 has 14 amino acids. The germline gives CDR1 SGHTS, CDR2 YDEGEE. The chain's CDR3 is CASSLARGNYGYTF.

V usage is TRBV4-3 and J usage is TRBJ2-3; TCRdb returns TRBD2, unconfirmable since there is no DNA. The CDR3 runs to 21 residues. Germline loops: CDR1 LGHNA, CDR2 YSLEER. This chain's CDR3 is CASSHAALAGGPSGSTDTQYF.

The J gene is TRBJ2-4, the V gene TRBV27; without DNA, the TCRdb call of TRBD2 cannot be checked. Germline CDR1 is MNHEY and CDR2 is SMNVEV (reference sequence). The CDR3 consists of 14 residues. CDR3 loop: CASSLSIGGDMQYF.

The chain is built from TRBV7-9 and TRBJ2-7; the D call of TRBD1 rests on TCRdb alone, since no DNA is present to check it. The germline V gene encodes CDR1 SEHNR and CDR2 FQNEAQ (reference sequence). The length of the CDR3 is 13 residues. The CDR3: CASSLGTGDEQYF.

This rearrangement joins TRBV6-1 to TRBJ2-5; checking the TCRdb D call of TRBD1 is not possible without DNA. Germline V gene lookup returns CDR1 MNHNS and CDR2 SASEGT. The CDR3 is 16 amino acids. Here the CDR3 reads CASRKPGQGGTETQYF.

This chain's CDR3 is CASSQARISGGEQFF. The chain carries TRBV14 and TRBJ2-1; TCRdb selects TRBD2, and the lack of DNA leaves this call unchecked. The CDR3 has 15 amino acids. CDR1 and CDR2 from the germline V gene are SGHDN and FVKESK.

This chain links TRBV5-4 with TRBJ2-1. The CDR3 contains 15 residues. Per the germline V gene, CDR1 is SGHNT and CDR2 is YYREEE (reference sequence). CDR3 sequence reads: CASSPDPSSYNEQFF.

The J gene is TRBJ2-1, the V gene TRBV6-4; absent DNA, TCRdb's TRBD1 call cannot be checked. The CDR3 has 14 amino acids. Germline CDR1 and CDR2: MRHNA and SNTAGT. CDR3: CASSDRGSPDEQFF.

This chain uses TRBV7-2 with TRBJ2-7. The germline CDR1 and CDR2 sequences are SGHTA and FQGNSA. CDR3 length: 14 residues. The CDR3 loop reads CASSLAGSAYEQYF.

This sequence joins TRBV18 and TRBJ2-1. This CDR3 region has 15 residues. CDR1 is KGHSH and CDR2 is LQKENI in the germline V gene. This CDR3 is CASYDRWPSYNEQFF.